The clone carrying this T cell receptor (beta chain) was seen repeatedly, ten times or more. Its matching antigen is unknown. This entry comes from a study of T cell repertoires in cytomegalovirus infection. Study-level background: Evidence of both CMV infection and a matching HLA type came from public TCR beta signatures. Study observations and caveats: Pooled public TCR beta family frequency picked out CMV carriers with the relevant HLA.

CDR3 length: 15 residues. Germline lookup yields CDR1 SGHAT and CDR2 FQNNGV. Trimming took 4 bases from V and 7 from J; bases not matched to a gene: 6. Each CDR3 protein is one row after TCRdb ran MiXCR on the reads. The data show more than 350,000 distinct CDR3 sequences, approximately 31% seen once. The receptor was isolated from a human donor in good health (CMV status not recorded). Some clones in this sample may be carry-over from other donors' samples. J is TRBJ1-6 and V is TRBV11-2; 8 bases fit TRBD1. The sequencing sample was made of PBMCs. The CDR3 reads CASSSGQGRNSPLHF. In DNA, the CDR3 is TGTGCCAGCAGCTCTGGACAGGGACGAAATTCACCCCTCCACTTT.